This paragraph reports one TCR beta chain. The antigen is undetermined. Trimming took off 5 bases at V and 7 bases at J, with 15 bases between the two ends. CDR1 and CDR2 from the germline V gene are MNHNY and SVGAGI (reference sequence). The length of the CDR3 is 14 residues. This sample was included in a study of OX40 agonist ivuxolimab in advanced cancers. As for the study in general: Patients got intravenous ivuxolimab at 0.01 to 10 mg/kg every 2 weeks. Findings and caveats of the study: Expanded clones were, on average, more numerous in CD8+ T cells than in CD4+.

The assay was immunoSEQ multiplex PCR, and TCRdb's table has in-frame clones only and misses some. The sample comprises 58,000 or so clones, about 88% of which are singletons, and 12% rests with the top ten. Sampling times: baseline, cycle 4 day 1, cycle 7 day 1. The receptor's source is an adult with an advanced solid tumor such as melanoma, head and neck, liver or kidney cancer. The gene calls are TRBV6-6 and TRBJ1-5, with D tentatively TRBD1 (6 bases). The material sequenced was CD4+ or CD8+ T cells sorted from blood, taken in a trial of the OX40 agonist ivuxolimab. The CDR3 nucleotides read TGTGCCAGCAGTCCTACAGGGAAGGAACAGCCCCAGCATTTT. Protein sequence: CASSPTGKEQPQHF.